The rows below give T cell receptor beta chains drawn from one sample of a study of T-cell memory formation after mild COVID-19. Via MiXCR, TCRdb re-called the 5' RACE reads, giving one row per CDR3 protein. Among roughly 120,000 distinct CDR3 sequences listed, approximately 15% were seen once. Sample: PBMCs or a T cell subset sorted from them (not recorded which). These receptors all stem from an adult woman who had mild COVID-19 (a few samples of this study predate the infection). Cell type and time point are not known. Each CDR3 is given with its conserved first and last residue. The D gene is left open where the match is weak. A clone size is listed for some rows: how often the clone was seen (once, few, many), or a class if it is expanded.

J: TRBJ2-7; V: TRBV11-2; size: NA; D: TRBD1; CDR3: CASSLASPQGARGYEQYF; DNA: TGTGCCAGCAGCTTAGCCAGTCCCCAGGGGGCAAGGGGCTACGAGCAGTACTTC
J: TRBJ2-3; V: TRBV4-3; size: few; D: TRBD2; CDR3: CASSQVSPSGRRTDTQYF; DNA: TGCGCCAGCAGCCAAGTTTCCCCTAGCGGGAGGCGGACAGATACGCAGTATTTT
J: TRBJ2-4; V: TRBV19; size: few; D: TRBD1; CDR3: CASSATGTGNIQYF; DNA: TGTGCCAGTAGTGCCACCGGGACAGGAAACATTCAGTACTTC
J: TRBJ1-1; V: TRBV12-3/TRBV12-4; size: few; D: NA; CDR3: CASSRRVNTEAFF; DNA: TGTGCCAGCAGTCGGCGGGTGAACACTGAAGCTTTCTTT
J: TRBJ2-3; V: TRBV3-1; size: few; D: TRBD2; CDR3: CASSPRRAGLSPVGTQYF; DNA: TGTGCCAGCAGCCCCCGGAGAGCGGGACTCTCCCCGGTTGGTACGCAGTATTTT
J: TRBJ2-7; V: TRBV7-6; size: few; D: TRBD2; CDR3: CASSLPAGGGRTYEQYF; DNA: TGTGCCAGCAGCTTACCAGCGGGAGGTGGTAGGACCTACGAGCAGTACTTC
J: TRBJ2-3; V: TRBV7-9; size: NA; D: TRBD1; CDR3: CASSRPLDRGGFLADTQYF; DNA: TGTGCCAGCAGCCGCCCGCTCGACAGGGGTGGGTTTCTGGCCGATACGCAGTATTTT
J: TRBJ2-7; V: TRBV20-1; size: NA; D: TRBD2; CDR3: CSARGLGLAGLRYEQYF; DNA: TGCAGTGCTAGAGGACTTGGACTAGCGGGACTGCGCTACGAGCAGTACTTC
J: TRBJ2-3; V: TRBV2; size: few; D: NA; CDR3: CASSDGLDTDTQYF; DNA: TGTGCCAGCAGTGATGGGCTAGACACAGATACGCAGTATTTT
J: TRBJ2-7; V: TRBV5-6; size: NA; D: NA; CDR3: CASSLGGPDEQYF; DNA: TGTGCCAGCAGCTTGGGAGGTCCGGACGAGCAGTACTTC
J: TRBJ2-3; V: TRBV5-5; size: few; D: NA; CDR3: CASSLIAENTQYF; DNA: TGTGCCAGCAGCTTGATAGCGGAAAATACGCAGTATTTT
J: TRBJ2-1; V: TRBV6-2/TRBV6-3; size: NA; D: TRBD1; CDR3: CASSSYRDRVVF; DNA: TGTGCCAGCAGTTCCTACCGGGACAGGGTAGTCTTC
J: TRBJ1-2; V: TRBV6-5; size: NA; D: TRBD1; CDR3: CASSYGGTGQDYGYTF; DNA: TGTGCCAGCAGTTACGGAGGGACAGGGCAGGACTATGGCTACACCTTC
J: TRBJ2-5; V: TRBV6-6; size: many; D: NA; CDR3: CASRQTGLETQYF; DNA: TGTGCCAGCAGACAAACAGGGCTAGAGACCCAGTACTTC
J: TRBJ2-7; V: TRBV7-8; size: few; D: NA; CDR3: CASSQRQVYEQYF; DNA: TGTGCCAGCAGCCAAAGACAGGTCTACGAGCAGTACTTC
J: TRBJ2-3; V: TRBV29-1; size: few; D: NA; CDR3: CLAKGSDTQYF; DNA: TGTCTAGCGAAGGGGTCAGATACGCAGTATTTT
J: TRBJ2-4; V: TRBV30; size: NA; D: TRBD1; CDR3: CAWSTFGTGAHKGIQYF; DNA: TGTGCCTGGAGTACTTTCGGGACAGGGGCCCACAAGGGCATTCAGTACTTC
J: TRBJ1-6; V: TRBV12-3/TRBV12-4; size: NA; D: TRBD1; CDR3: CASRPAGTGVPRANSPLHF; DNA: TGTGCCAGCAGGCCCGCCGGGACAGGCGTTCCGAGGGCAAATTCACCCCTCCACTTT
J: TRBJ2-1; V: TRBV11-2; size: few; D: NA; CDR3: CASSLRIISYNEQFF; DNA: TGTGCCAGCAGCTTGCGGATCATCTCCTACAATGAGCAGTTCTTC
J: TRBJ2-7; V: TRBV20-1; size: NA; D: TRBD1; CDR3: CSASPGTGSYEQYF; DNA: TGCAGTGCTAGTCCCGGGACAGGGTCCTACGAGCAGTACTTC
J: TRBJ1-2; V: TRBV20-1; size: NA; D: NA; CDR3: CSARDRGAIYGYTF; DNA: TGCAGTGCTCGCGATAGGGGGGCGATCTATGGCTACACCTTC
J: TRBJ2-1; V: TRBV24-1; size: NA; D: TRBD1; CDR3: CATSDRTGAGGNEQFF; DNA: TGTGCCACCAGTGACCGGACAGGGGCCGGGGGCAATGAGCAGTTCTTC
J: TRBJ1-2; V: TRBV3-1; size: NA; D: NA; CDR3: CASSQALRVGNYGYTF; DNA: TGTGCCAGCAGCCAAGCCCTCAGAGTGGGTAACTATGGCTACACCTTC
J: TRBJ2-7; V: TRBV7-2; size: NA; D: NA; CDR3: CASSLGVSDYEQYF; DNA: TGTGCCAGCAGTCTGGGAGTTTCCGACTACGAGCAGTACTTC
J: TRBJ2-3; V: TRBV7-9; size: few; D: NA; CDR3: CASSLDGAVGTDTQYF; DNA: TGTGCCAGCAGCTTAGACGGCGCGGTGGGCACAGATACGCAGTATTTT
J: TRBJ1-5; V: TRBV18; size: NA; D: NA; CDR3: CASSPGTGFPWPQHF; DNA: TGTGCCAGCTCACCAGGAACAGGGTTCCCCTGGCCCCAGCATTTT
J: TRBJ2-1; V: TRBV7-2; size: few; D: TRBD2; CDR3: CASSQLAGGPHNEQFF; DNA: TGTGCCAGCAGCCAACTAGCGGGAGGGCCCCACAATGAGCAGTTCTTC
J: TRBJ2-2; V: TRBV9; size: few; D: NA; CDR3: CASRRRGDTGELFF; DNA: TGTGCCAGCAGGCGAAGGGGCGACACCGGGGAGCTGTTTTTT
J: TRBJ2-3; V: TRBV7-2; size: NA; D: NA; CDR3: CASSFKGRDTQYF; DNA: TGTGCCAGCAGCTTTAAGGGAAGAGATACGCAGTATTTT
J: TRBJ2-1; V: TRBV5-6; size: few; D: TRBD2; CDR3: CASSTLAENEQFF; DNA: TGTGCCAGCAGCACACTAGCGGAGAATGAGCAGTTCTTC
J: TRBJ1-6; V: TRBV12-3/TRBV12-4; size: NA; D: NA; CDR3: CASKPTGPDSPLHF; DNA: TGTGCCAGCAAACCTACAGGACCGGATTCACCCCTCCACTTT
J: TRBJ1-2; V: TRBV5-1; size: NA; D: NA; CDR3: CASSERQGEYGYTF; DNA: TGCGCCAGCAGCGAACGGCAAGGGGAGTATGGCTACACCTTC
J: TRBJ2-6; V: TRBV7-2; size: few; D: NA; CDR3: CASSLASVPSGANVLTF; DNA: TGTGCCAGCAGCTTAGCCAGCGTTCCCTCTGGGGCCAACGTCCTGACTTTC
J: TRBJ2-7; V: TRBV12-3/TRBV12-4; size: few; D: TRBD2; CDR3: CASSSTSILRTVPYEQYF; DNA: TGTGCCAGCAGTTCGACTAGCATTTTAAGAACTGTGCCCTACGAGCAGTACTTC
J: TRBJ1-1; V: TRBV2; size: few; D: NA; CDR3: CASNTWADTEAFF; DNA: TGTGCCAGCAATACGTGGGCAGACACTGAAGCTTTCTTT
J: TRBJ1-3; V: TRBV5-1; size: many; D: NA; CDR3: CASSLGLISGNTIYF; DNA: TGCGCCAGCAGCTTGGGATTGATCTCTGGAAACACCATATATTTT
J: TRBJ2-3; V: TRBV5-5; size: NA; D: TRBD2; CDR3: CASRRAGSTDTQYF; DNA: TGTGCCAGCAGAAGAGCGGGGAGCACAGATACGCAGTATTTT
J: TRBJ2-7; V: TRBV27; size: few; D: TRBD2; CDR3: CASSLREGGYEQYF; DNA: TGTGCCAGCAGTTTAAGGGAGGGTGGATACGAGCAGTACTTC
J: TRBJ2-7; V: TRBV4-1; size: NA; D: TRBD2; CDR3: CASSQGRGTYEQYF; DNA: TGCGCCAGCAGCCAAGGGCGGGGGACCTACGAGCAGTACTTC
J: TRBJ2-1; V: TRBV7-2; size: few; D: NA; CDR3: CASSLSTGLTYNEQFF; DNA: TGTGCCAGCAGCTTATCAACAGGGTTGACCTACAATGAGCAGTTCTTC
J: TRBJ1-1; V: TRBV7-9; size: few; D: NA; CDR3: CASSPRAEAFF; DNA: TGTGCCAGCAGCCCAAGGGCTGAAGCTTTCTTT
J: TRBJ1-4; V: TRBV25-1; size: NA; D: TRBD1; CDR3: CASSENQGGQGFEKLFF; DNA: TGTGCCAGCAGTGAAAATCAGGGGGGACAAGGTTTTGAAAAACTGTTTTTT